This T cell receptor (beta chain) was retrieved from a study of blood T cell repertoires in COVID-19. This CDR3 region has 13 residues. V lost 7 bases to trimming and J lost 5 bases, with 17 bases between them. CDR1 SQVTM and CDR2 ANQGSEA come from the germline V gene. Sequenced by immunoSEQ multiplex PCR; TCRdb stores in-frame clones only, minus some. The profile shows 250,000 to 400,000 clones, approximately 87% of them singletons. This TCR derives from a woman in her 30s with COVID-19, enrolled during active disease. The sequenced sample was peripheral blood. This chain connects TRBV29-1 to TRBJ2-5; maybe TRBD2 (5 bases). The CDR3 nucleotides are TGCAGCGCAGACGTGAGGGTTGGCGAGACCCAGTACTTC. This encodes CSADVRVGETQYF. Full variable domain (outside the CDR3, taken from reference TRBV29-1 and TRBJ2-5): SAVISQKPSRDICQRGTSLTIQCQVDSQVTMMFWYRQQPGQSLTLIATANQGSEATYESGFVIDKFPISRPNLTFSTLTVSNMSPEDSSIYLCSADVRVGETQYFGPGTRLLVL.